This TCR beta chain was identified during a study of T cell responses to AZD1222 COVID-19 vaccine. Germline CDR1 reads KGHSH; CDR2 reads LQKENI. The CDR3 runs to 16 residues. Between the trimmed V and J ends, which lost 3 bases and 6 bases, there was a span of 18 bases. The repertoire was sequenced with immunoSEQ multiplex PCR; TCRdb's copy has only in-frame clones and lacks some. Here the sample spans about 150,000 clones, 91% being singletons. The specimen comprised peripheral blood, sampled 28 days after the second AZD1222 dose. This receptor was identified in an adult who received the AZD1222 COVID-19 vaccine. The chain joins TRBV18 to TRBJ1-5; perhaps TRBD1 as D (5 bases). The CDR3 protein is CASSPARGGGLQPQHF. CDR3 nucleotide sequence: TGTGCCAGCTCACCCGCTCGGGGCGGAGGGCTTCAGCCCCAGCATTTT.